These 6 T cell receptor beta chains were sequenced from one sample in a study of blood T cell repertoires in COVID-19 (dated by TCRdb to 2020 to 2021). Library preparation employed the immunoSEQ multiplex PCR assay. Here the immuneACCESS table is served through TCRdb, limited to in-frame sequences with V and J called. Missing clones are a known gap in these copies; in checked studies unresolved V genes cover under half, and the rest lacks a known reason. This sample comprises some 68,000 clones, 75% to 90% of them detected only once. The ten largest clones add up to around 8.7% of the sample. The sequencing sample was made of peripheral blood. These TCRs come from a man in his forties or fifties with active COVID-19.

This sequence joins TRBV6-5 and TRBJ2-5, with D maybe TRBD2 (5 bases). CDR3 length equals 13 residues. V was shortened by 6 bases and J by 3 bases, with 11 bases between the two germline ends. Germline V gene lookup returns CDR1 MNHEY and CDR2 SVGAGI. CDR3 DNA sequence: TGTGCCAGCAGCCTAAGGAGGAAAGAGACCCAGTACTTC. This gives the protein CASSLRRKETQYF.

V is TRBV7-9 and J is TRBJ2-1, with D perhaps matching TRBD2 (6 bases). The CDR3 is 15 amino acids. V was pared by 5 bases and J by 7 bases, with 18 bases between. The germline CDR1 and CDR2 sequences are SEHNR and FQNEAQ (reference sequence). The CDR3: CASSPSNGGLNEQFF. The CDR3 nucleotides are TGTGCCAGCAGCCCTTCAAACGGGGGTCTTAATGAGCAGTTCTTC.

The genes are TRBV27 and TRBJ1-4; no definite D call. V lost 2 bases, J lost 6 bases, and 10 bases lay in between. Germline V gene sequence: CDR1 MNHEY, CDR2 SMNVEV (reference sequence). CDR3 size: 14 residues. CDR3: CASSLTEPYEKLFF. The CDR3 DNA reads TGTGCCAGCAGTTTAACAGAGCCATATGAAAAACTGTTTTTT. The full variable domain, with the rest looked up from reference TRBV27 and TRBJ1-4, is EAQVTQNPRYLITVTGKKLTVTCSQNMNHEYMSWYRQDPGLGLRQIYYSMNVEVTDKGDVPEGYKVSRKEKRNFPLILESPSPNQTSLYFCASSLTEPYEKLFFGSGTQLSVL.

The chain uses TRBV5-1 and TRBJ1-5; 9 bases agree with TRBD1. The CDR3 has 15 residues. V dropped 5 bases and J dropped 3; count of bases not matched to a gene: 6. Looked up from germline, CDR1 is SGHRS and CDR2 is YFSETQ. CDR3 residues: CASRKDRGYNQPQHF. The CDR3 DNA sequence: TGCGCCAGCAGGAAGGACAGGGGCTACAATCAGCCCCAGCATTTT.

CDR3 nucleotides: TGTGCCAGCTCACCTCAGGGTAGCAATCAGCCCCAGCATTTT. This translates into CASSPQGSNQPQHF. The V gene is TRBV18, the J gene TRBJ1-5; a weak D match, TRBD1 (5 bases). The germline V gene has CDR1 KGHSH and CDR2 LQKENI. The V end was cut by 3 bases, the J end by 0 bases, with 6 bases between. The CDR3 consists of 14 residues.

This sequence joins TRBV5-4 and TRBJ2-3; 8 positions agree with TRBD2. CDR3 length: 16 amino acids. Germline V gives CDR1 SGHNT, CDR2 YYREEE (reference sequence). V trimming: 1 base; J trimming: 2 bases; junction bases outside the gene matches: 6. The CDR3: CASSLLAGGPTDTQYF. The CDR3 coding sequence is TGTGCCAGCAGCTTGTTGGCGGGGGGCCCCACAGATACGCAGTATTTT.